The T cell receptor (beta chain) described here comes from a study of T cell repertoires in cytomegalovirus infection. One entry per CDR3 protein results from TCRdb running MiXCR on the reads. The sample includes roughly 990,000 distinct CDR3 sequences, roughly 30% seen only once; the top ten take 10% to 15%. This CDR3 contains 14 residues. Losses at the gene ends were 2 bases for V and 4 bases for J; bases not matched to a gene: 3. Looked up from germline, CDR1 is MNHEY and CDR2 is SVGEGT. Worth noting for this clonotype: Its specificity is not known.

The clonotype comes from a human donor in good health (CMV status not recorded). Some clones in this sample may be carry-over from other donors' samples. This chain connects TRBV6-2 or TRBV6-3 to TRBJ2-3, with 7 bases identical to TRBD2. The sequences come from cultured CD8+ T cells from PBMCs, collected from culture after CMV antigen stimulation. CDR3 bases: TGTGCCAGCAGTTACACTAGCGCCCCAGATACGCAGTATTTT. Protein: CASSYTSAPDTQYF.